The 14 T cell receptor beta chains listed next were all sequenced from one sample in a study of T cells in Graves' hyperthyroidism and ophthalmopathy (dated by TCRdb to the late 2010s). Libraries were prepared through multiplex PCR. Sequencer: Illumina HiSeq 2000. The TCR beta CDR3 regions were amplified from RNA transcripts. A first-round RT-PCR of the TCR CDR3 used the HTBI primer set with the Qiagen OneStep RT-PCR kit. The raw public reads went through TCRdb reprocessing: fastp at Q25, MiXCR clone calling, in-frame beta chains kept. Rows matching on CDR3 protein sequence are summarized as one entry with the most common DNA and genes. This sample has 370,000 or so distinct CDR3 sequences in its table, and approximately 14% of those were observed once. The ten largest clones represent approximately 30% of the sample. Material: blood. These receptors were collected from a woman aged 18 to 35 with Graves' hyperthyroidism that later progressed to Graves' ophthalmopathy.

This clonotype has a count of ten or more. The chain is built from TRBV28 and TRBJ2-3, with 8 bases fitting TRBD2. The V gene's germline CDR1 is MDHEN and CDR2 SYDVKM. This CDR3 has 15 amino acids. The J segment lost 2 bases and the V segment lost 5 bases, leaving 6 bases of the junction unmatched. The CDR3 protein is CASSIWREVTDTQYF. DNA of the CDR3: TGTGCCAGCAGTATTTGGCGGGAGGTCACAGATACGCAGTATTTT.

The sample holds many counts of this clonotype. The chain is built from TRBV11-2 and TRBJ1-1, with TRBD1 matching 9 bases. Germline CDR1 is SGHAT and CDR2 is FQNNGV. The CDR3 contains 16 residues. The V gene end was trimmed by 6 bases and the J gene end by 5 bases; junction bases not matched to a gene: 13. Here the CDR3 reads CASRSRDRASGTEAFF. The CDR3 DNA reads TGTGCCAGCAGATCTCGGGACAGGGCGTCCGGAACTGAAGCTTTCTTT.

This clonotype has a handful of counts. This chain uses TRBV3-1 with TRBJ2-3; D might be TRBD2 (6 bases). Trimming removed 1 base from V and 11 bases from J, with 13 bases in between. This CDR3 comprises 13 residues. Germline assignment: CDR1 LGHDT and CDR2 YNNKEL (reference sequence). The CDR3 DNA reads TGTGCCAGCAGCCAAGCCGGGGGTAGAGGGCAGTATTTT. Its translation: CASSQAGGRGQYF.

This clonotype appeared a few times. The genes are TRBV3-1 and TRBJ2-2; TRBD2 might be the D (5 bases). Trimming removed 1 base from V and 6 bases from J, with 12 bases in between. The germline CDR1 and CDR2 sequences are LGHDT and YNNKEL (reference sequence). CDR3 size: 15 residues. DNA of the CDR3: TGTGCCAGCAGCCAAGTTGGGAGACTGGCCGGGGAGCTGTTTTTT. It encodes CASSQVGRLAGELFF. The full variable domain, its missing parts supplied by reference TRBV3-1 and TRBJ2-2, is DTAVSQTPKYLVTQMGNDKSIKCEQNLGHDTMYWYKQDSKKFLKIMFSYNNKELIINETVPNRFSPKSPDKAHLNLHINSLELGDSAVYFCASSQVGRLAGELFFGEGSRLTVL.

Remarks on this clonotype: At one of its ends the junction is not consistent with the germline gene, which may arise from a read error. The chain employs TRBV7-7 and TRBJ2-1; a possible D gene is TRBD1 (6 bases). This CDR3 contains 13 residues. CDR1 SSHAT and CDR2 FNYEAQ come from the germline V gene (reference sequence). The CDR3, as DNA: TGTGCTAGCAGCCCCGACAGGTACAATGAGCAGTTCTTC. Translated, it gives CASSPDRYNEQFF. The full variable domain, completed using reference TRBV7-7 and TRBJ2-1, is GAGVSQSPRYKVTKRGQDVTLRCDPISSHATLYWYQQALGQGPEFLTYFNYEAQPDKSGLPSDRFSAERPEGSISTLTIQRTEQRDSAMYRCASSPDRYNEQFFGPGTRLTVL.

This clonotype was seen at least ten times. The chain has TRBV7-9 and TRBJ2-5, with 9 bases lining up with TRBD2. CDR1 is SEHNR, CDR2 FQNEAQ, per germline (reference sequence). V lost 5 bases to trimming and J lost 0 bases; unmatched junction nucleotides: 1. The CDR3 is 14 amino acids. CDR3 sequence: CASSRTSDQETQYF. The CDR3 DNA is TGTGCCAGCAGCAGGACTAGCGACCAAGAGACCCAGTACTTC. The entire variable domain, with the rest obtained from reference TRBV7-9 and TRBJ2-5, is as follows: DTGVSQNPRHKITKRGQNVTFRCDPISEHNRLYWYRQTLGQGPEFLTYFQNEAQLEKSRLLSDRFSAERPKGSFSTLEIQRTEQGDSAMYLCASSRTSDQETQYFGPGTRLLVL.

The chain has TRBV6-1 and TRBJ2-3; possibly TRBD1 for D (5 bases). V lost 10 bases, J lost 3 bases, and 11 bases lay in between. The CDR3 length is 12 residues. Germline CDR1 MNHNS, CDR2 SASEGT. CDR3 DNA sequence: TGTGCCACCAGGGTAACAACAGATACGCAGTATTTT. The encoded protein is CATRVTTDTQYF.

In regard to this clonotype: This sequence may be a read error, since a much larger clone differs from it by one base. J is TRBJ1-3 and V is TRBV28, with 7 positions matching TRBD1. The CDR3 spans 14 residues. Germline CDR1 reads MDHEN; CDR2 reads SYDVKM. V was clipped by 5 bases and J by 4 bases; unmatched bases: 5. CDR3 residues: CASSAGTAGNTIYF. CDR3 nucleotides: TGTGCCAGCAGTGCCGGGACAGCCGGAAACACCATATATTTT.

The chain links TRBV10-2 to TRBJ2-1; D call uncertain. The germline CDR1 and CDR2 sequences are WSHSY and SAAADI. The V gene lost 6 bases and the J gene lost 3 bases, with 9 bases spanning the gap. The CDR3 consists of 13 residues. The CDR3 sequence is CASRGNLYNEQFF. The CDR3 bases are TGCGCCAGCAGGGGAAACCTCTACAATGAGCAGTTCTTC.

The table lists this clonotype with many counts. The V gene is TRBV5-1, the J gene TRBJ2-5, with TRBD2 as a possible D gene (5 bases). V lost 0 bases and J 1 base, leaving 10 bases between the germline ends. The length of the CDR3 is 15 residues. Germline CDR1 and CDR2: SGHRS and YFSETQ. CDR3 coding DNA: TGCGCCAGCAGCTTGGTCTTTGGAGGCCAAGAGACCCAGTACTTC. It yields the protein CASSLVFGGQETQYF.

The chain joins TRBV20-1 to TRBJ2-5, with TRBD1 matching 7 bases. Germline values: CDR1 DFQATT, CDR2 SNEGSKA (reference sequence). The CDR3 totals 16 residues. Trimming removed 6 bases from V and 2 bases from J; junction bases left unmatched: 15. This CDR3 is CSARQTGTPLQETQYF. The CDR3 DNA reads TGCAGTGCCCGCCAGACAGGGACCCCTTTGCAAGAGACCCAGTACTTC.

This clonotype was counted only a few times. J is TRBJ2-1 and V is TRBV13, with D possibly TRBD2 on 5 matching bases. The CDR3 is 17 amino acids. Deletions cut 0 bases from V and 0 bases from J, with 12 bases between. CDR1 and CDR2 (germline): PRHDT, FYEKMQ (reference sequence). Here the CDR3 reads CASSLGYRTDSYNEQFF. DNA of the CDR3: TGTGCCAGCAGCTTAGGCTACCGGACTGACTCCTACAATGAGCAGTTCTTC.

This clonotype occurred many times. The chain recombines TRBV20-1 with TRBJ1-1; D is unresolved. The length of the CDR3 is 11 residues. V was trimmed by 5 bases and J by 2 bases, leaving 6 bases between them. In germline, CDR1 is DFQATT, CDR2 SNEGSKA (reference sequence). CDR3 in amino acids: CSAPDNTEAFF. The CDR3 coding sequence is TGCAGTGCTCCTGATAACACTGAAGCTTTCTTT.

This clonotype was found many times. V and J are TRBV30 and TRBJ1-6; D is unresolved. The CDR3 length is 16 residues. Germline V gene data show CDR1 as GTSNPN and CDR2 as SVGIG (reference sequence). Trimming took off 0 bases at V and 7 bases at J, with 16 bases between the two ends. CDR3 protein: CAWSVPYGVRNSPLHF. The CDR3 nucleotides are TGTGCCTGGAGTGTACCTTACGGGGTTAGGAATTCACCCCTCCACTTT.